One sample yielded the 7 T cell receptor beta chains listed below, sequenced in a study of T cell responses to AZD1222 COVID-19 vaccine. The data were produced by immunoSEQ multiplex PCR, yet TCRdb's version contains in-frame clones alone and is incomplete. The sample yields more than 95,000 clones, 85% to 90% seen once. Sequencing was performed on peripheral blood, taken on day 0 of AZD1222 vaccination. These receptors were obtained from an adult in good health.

In nucleotides, the CDR3 is TGTGCCAGCAGCCACTTACAGGGTATAGATACGCAGTATTTT. Translated, it gives CASSHLQGIDTQYF. The chain links TRBV11-2 to TRBJ2-3, with a weak D call TRBD1 (6 bases). V was cut by 5 bases and J by 5 bases, with 14 bases left in between. The CDR3 has 14 residues. CDR1 and CDR2 from the germline V gene are SGHAT and FQNNGV.

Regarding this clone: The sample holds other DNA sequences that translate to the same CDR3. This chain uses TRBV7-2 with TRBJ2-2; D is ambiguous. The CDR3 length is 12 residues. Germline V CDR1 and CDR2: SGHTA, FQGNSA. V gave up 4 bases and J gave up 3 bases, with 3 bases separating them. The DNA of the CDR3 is TGTGCCAGCAGCTCATACACCGGGGAGCTGTTTTTT. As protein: CASSSYTGELFF.

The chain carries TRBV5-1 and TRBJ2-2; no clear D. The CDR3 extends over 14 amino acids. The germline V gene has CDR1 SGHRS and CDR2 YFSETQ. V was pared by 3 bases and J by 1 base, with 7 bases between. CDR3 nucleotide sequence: TGCGCCAGCAGCTATACAGAGAACACCGGGGAGCTGTTTTTT. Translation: CASSYTENTGELFF.

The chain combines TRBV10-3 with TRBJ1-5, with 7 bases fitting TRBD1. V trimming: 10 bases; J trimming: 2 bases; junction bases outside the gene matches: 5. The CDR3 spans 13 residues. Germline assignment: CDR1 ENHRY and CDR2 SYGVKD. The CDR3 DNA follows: TGTGCCACCAGCGGGACAGGCAATCAGCCCCAGCATTTT. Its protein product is CATSGTGNQPQHF.

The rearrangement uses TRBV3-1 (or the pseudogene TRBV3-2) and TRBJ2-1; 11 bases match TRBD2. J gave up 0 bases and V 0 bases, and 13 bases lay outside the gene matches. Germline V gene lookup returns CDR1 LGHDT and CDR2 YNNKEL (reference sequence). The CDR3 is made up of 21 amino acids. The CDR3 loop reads CASSQEQGIPLAGGSYNEQFF. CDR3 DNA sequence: TGTGCCAGCAGCCAAGAACAGGGGATCCCTCTAGCGGGGGGCTCCTACAATGAGCAGTTCTTC.

The CDR3 reads CASSSKTESSGNTIYF. The CDR3 DNA is TGTGCCAGCAGTTCTAAGACGGAGTCCTCTGGAAACACCATATATTTT. J is TRBJ1-3 and V is TRBV28; D unclear. The germline V gene has CDR1 MDHEN and CDR2 SYDVKM. V lost 4 bases and J 0 bases, leaving 13 bases between the germline ends. This CDR3 is built from 16 residues.

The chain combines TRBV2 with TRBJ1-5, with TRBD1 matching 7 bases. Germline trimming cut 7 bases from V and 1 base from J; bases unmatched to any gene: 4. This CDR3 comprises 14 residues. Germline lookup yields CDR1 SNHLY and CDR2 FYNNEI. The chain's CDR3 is CASNDRVSNQPQHF. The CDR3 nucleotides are TGTGCCAGCAATGACAGGGTGAGCAATCAGCCCCAGCATTTT. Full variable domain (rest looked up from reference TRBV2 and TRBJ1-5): EPEVTQTPSHQVTQMGQEVILRCVPISNHLYFYWYRQILGQKVEFLVSFYNNEISEKSEIFDDQFSVERPDGSNFTLKIRSTKLEDSAMYFCASNDRVSNQPQHFGDGTRLSIL.